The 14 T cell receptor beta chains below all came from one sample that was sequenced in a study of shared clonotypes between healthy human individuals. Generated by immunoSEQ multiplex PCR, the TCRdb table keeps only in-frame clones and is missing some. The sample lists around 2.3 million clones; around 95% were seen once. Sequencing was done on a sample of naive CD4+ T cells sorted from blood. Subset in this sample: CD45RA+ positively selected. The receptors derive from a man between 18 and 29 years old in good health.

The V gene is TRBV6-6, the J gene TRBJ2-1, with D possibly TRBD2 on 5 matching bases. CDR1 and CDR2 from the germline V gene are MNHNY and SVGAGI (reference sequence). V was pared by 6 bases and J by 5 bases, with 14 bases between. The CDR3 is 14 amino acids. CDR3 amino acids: CASSNRDLNNEQFF. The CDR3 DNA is TGTGCCAGCAGCAACCGGGATCTAAACAATGAGCAGTTCTTC.

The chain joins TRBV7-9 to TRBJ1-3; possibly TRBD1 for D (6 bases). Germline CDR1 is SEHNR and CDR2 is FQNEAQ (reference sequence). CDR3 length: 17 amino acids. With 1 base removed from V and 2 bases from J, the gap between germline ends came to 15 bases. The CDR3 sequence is CASSLVLKQGTGNTIYF. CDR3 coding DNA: TGTGCCAGCAGCTTAGTGTTAAAACAGGGAACTGGAAACACCATATATTTT.

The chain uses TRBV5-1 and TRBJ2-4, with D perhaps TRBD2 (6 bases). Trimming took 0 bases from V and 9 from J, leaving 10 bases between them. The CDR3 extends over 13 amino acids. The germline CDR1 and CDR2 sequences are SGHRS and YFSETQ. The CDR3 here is CASSLGEVGIQYF. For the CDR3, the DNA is TGCGCCAGCAGCTTGGGGGAGGTGGGCATTCAGTACTTC. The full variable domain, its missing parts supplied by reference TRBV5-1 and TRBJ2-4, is KAGVTQTPRYLIKTRGQQVTLSCSPISGHRSVSWYQQTPGQGLQFLFEYFSETQRNKGNFPGRFSGRQFSNSRSEMNVSTLELGDSALYLCASSLGEVGIQYFGAGTRLSVL.

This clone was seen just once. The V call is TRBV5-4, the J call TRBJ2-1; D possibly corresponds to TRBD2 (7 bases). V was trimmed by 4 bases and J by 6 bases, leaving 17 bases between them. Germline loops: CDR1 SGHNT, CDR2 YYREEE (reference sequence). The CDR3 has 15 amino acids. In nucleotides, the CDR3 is TGTGCCAGCAGCATAGGGGGGGCTAGCGGCAATGAGCAGTTCTTC. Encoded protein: CASSIGGASGNEQFF.

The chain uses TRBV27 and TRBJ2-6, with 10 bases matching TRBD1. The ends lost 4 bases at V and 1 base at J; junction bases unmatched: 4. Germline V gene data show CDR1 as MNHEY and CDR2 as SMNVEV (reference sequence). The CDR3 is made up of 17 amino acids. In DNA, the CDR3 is TGTGCCAGCAGTTCGACAGGGGGCGCGTCTGGGGCCAACGTCCTGACTTTC. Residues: CASSSTGGASGANVLTF.

The CDR3 nucleotides are TGTGCCAGCAGCTCCAAACAGGGGGGTGAAAAACTGTTTTTT. Amino acid sequence: CASSSKQGGEKLFF. The chain recombines TRBV5-4 with TRBJ1-4; 8 bases are a match to TRBD1. V was pared by 3 bases and J by 7 bases, with 5 bases of the junction left unmatched. This CDR3 region has 14 residues. Germline loops: CDR1 SGHNT, CDR2 YYREEE (reference sequence).

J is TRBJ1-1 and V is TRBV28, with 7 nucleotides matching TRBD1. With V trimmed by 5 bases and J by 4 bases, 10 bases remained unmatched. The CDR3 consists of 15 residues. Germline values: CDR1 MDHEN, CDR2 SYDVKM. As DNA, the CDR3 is TGTGCCAGCAGTCGACCGACAGGGTGGTCCACTGAAGCTTTCTTT. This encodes CASSRPTGWSTEAFF.

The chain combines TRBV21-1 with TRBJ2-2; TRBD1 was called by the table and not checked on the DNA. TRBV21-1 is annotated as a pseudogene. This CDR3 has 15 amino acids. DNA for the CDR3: TGTGCCAGCAGCAACGACGACACGGACACCGGGGAGCTGTTTTTT. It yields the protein CASSNDDTDTGELFF.

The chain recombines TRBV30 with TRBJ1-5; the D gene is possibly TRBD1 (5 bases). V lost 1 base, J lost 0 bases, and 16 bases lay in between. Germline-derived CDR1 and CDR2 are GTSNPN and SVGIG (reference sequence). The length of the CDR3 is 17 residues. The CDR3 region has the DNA TGTGCCTGGAGTGCCCCTGACAGTCTACTTAGCAATCAGCCCCAGCATTTT. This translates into CAWSAPDSLLSNQPQHF.

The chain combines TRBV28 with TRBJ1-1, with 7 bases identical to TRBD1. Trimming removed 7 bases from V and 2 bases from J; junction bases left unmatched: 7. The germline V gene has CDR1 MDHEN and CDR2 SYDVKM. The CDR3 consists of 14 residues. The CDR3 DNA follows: TGTGCCAGCAAAACCGGGACAGTTAACACTGAAGCTTTCTTT. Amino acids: CASKTGTVNTEAFF. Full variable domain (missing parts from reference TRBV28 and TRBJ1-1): DVKVTQSSRYLVKRTGEKVFLECVQDMDHENMFWYRQDPGLGLRLIYFSYDVKMKEKGDIPEGYSVSREKKERFSLILESASTNQTSMYLCASKTGTVNTEAFFGQGTRLTVV.

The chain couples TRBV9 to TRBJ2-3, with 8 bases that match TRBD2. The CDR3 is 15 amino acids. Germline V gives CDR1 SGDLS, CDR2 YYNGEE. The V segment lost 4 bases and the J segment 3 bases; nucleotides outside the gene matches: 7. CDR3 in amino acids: CASSSGGGLTDTQYF. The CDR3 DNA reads TGTGCCAGCAGCTCCGGGGGGGGCTTAACAGATACGCAGTATTTT.

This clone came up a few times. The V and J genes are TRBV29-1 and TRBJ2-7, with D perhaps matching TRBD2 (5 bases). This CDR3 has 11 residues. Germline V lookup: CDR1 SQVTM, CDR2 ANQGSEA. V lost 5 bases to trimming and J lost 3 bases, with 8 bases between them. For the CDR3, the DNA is TGCAGCGTTCTAGCAGACTACGAGCAGTACTTC. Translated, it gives CSVLADYEQYF.

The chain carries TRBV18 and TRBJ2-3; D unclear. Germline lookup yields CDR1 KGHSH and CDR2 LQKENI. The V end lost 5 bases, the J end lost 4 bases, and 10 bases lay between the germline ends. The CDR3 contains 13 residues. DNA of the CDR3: TGTGCCAGCTCAAGGAACCAGGCAGATACGCAGTATTTT. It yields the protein CASSRNQADTQYF.

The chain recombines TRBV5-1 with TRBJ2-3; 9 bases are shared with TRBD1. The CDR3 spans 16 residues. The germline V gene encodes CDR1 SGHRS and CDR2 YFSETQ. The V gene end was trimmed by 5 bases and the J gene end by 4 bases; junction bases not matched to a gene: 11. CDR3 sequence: CASSRPPGQGSDTQYF. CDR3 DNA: TGCGCCAGCAGTCGACCACCGGGACAGGGATCAGATACGCAGTATTTT.